These 4 T cell receptor beta chains were all obtained from the same sample, sequenced in a study of T cell responses to AZD1222 COVID-19 vaccine. TCRdb's table, derived via immunoSEQ multiplex PCR, lists solely in-frame clones and lacks some. The sample shows around 110,000 clones, approximately 84% of them seen only once. The sample was peripheral blood, taken on day 0 of AZD1222 vaccination. The receptors originated from an adult in good health.

This clone turned up a few times. The rearrangement joins TRBV5-1 to TRBJ2-7, with D perhaps TRBD1 (5 bases). The germline V gene has CDR1 SGHRS and CDR2 YFSETQ. The CDR3 length is 13 residues. The V and J ends lost 3 bases and 8 bases respectively, with 15 bases between them. CDR3 residues: CASSSETDKKQYF. For the CDR3, the DNA is TGCGCCAGCAGCTCTGAGACAGATAAGAAGCAGTACTTC.

The chain has TRBV5-1 and TRBJ2-1; 10 nucleotides align to TRBD2. J lost 7 bases, V lost 7 bases, and 11 bases had no gene match. This CDR3 is 15 amino acids long. Germline CDR1 is SGHRS and CDR2 is YFSETQ. In DNA form, the CDR3 reads TGCGCCAGCTCTCCTAGCGGGAGAATGGGAAATGAGCAGTTCTTC. Amino acid sequence: CASSPSGRMGNEQFF.

The chain couples TRBV5-1 to TRBJ2-5; TRBD1 matches at 10 bases. Trimming cost V 4 bases and J 4 bases; bases outside gene matches: 7. CDR1 is SGHRS and CDR2 is YFSETQ in the germline V gene. CDR3 length equals 15 residues. The CDR3 DNA sequence: TGCGCCAGCAGCCTCTCCGGACAGGGGGGAGAGACCCAGTACTTC. It yields the protein CASSLSGQGGETQYF.

This clone was seen at least ten times. The V call is TRBV27, the J call TRBJ1-1; a possible D gene is TRBD1 (5 bases). In germline, CDR1 is MNHEY, CDR2 SMNVEV (reference sequence). This CDR3 spans 17 amino acids. V lost 1 base and J 3 bases, leaving 18 bases between the germline ends. The CDR3 sequence: CASSLLLPDRRDTEAFF. The CDR3, as DNA: TGTGCCAGCAGTTTATTATTGCCCGACAGACGAGACACTGAAGCTTTCTTT.